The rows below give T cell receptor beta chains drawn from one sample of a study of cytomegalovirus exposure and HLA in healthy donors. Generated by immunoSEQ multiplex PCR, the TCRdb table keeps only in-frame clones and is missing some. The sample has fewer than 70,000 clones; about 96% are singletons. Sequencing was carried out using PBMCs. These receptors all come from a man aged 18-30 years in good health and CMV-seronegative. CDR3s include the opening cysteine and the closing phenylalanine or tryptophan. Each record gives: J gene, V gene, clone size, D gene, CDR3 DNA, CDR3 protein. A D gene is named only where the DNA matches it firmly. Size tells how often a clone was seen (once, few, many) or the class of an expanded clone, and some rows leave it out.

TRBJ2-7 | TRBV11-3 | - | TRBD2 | TGTGCCAGCAGCTTATCCTCCTCTAGGGGAGGGAACCACGAGCAGTACTTC | CASSLSSSRGGNHEQYF
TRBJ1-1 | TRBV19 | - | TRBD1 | TGTGCCAGTAGCTCCACCGGGACAGGGTCTGAAGCTTTCTTT | CASSSTGTGSEAFF
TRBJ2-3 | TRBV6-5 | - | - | TGTGCCAGCATGAGCACCAGGGATACGCAGTATTTT | CASMSTRDTQYF
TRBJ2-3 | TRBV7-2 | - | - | TGTGCCAGCAGCTTAGTCTCAGATACGCAGTATTTT | CASSLVSDTQYF
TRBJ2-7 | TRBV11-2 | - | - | TGTGCCAGCAGCTTTGCGATTTCGGGACTCATGGGGGGCGAGCAGTACTTC | CASSFAISGLMGGEQYF
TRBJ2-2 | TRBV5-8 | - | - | TGTGCCAGCAGCTTTCAAACAGGGAACACCGGGGAGCTGTTTTTT | CASSFQTGNTGELFF
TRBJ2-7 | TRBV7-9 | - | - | TGTGCCAGCAGCTCGGACAAACAAGCTGCCTACGAGCAGTACTTC | CASSSDKQAAYEQYF
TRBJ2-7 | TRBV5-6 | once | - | TGTGCCAGCAGCTTGGCCCTTACAGGGTGGGGTAGCGAGCAGTACTTC | CASSLALTGWGSEQYF
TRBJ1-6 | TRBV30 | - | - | TGTGCCTGGAGCGGAGGCCCGAGAAATTCACCCCTCCACTTT | CAWSGGPRNSPLHF
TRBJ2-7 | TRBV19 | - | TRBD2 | TGTGCCAGTAAGAAAGGTTGGAGCGGGAGCAGCGAGCAGTACTTC | CASKKGWSGSSEQYF
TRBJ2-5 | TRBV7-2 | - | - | TGTGCCAGCAGCTCGACGGGGAGTTCGGAGACCCAGTACTTC | CASSSTGSSETQYF
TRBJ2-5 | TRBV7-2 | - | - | TGTGCCAGCACCGGGTCCTACCAAGGGACCCAGTACTTC | CASTGSYQGTQYF
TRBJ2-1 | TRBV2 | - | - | TGTGCCAGCAGGAGAGGACATTTTAATGAGCAGTTCTTC | CASRRGHFNEQFF
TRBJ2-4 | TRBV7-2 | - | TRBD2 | TGTGCCAGCAGTATAGCGGGATTAGCCAAAAACATTCAGTACTTC | CASSIAGLAKNIQYF
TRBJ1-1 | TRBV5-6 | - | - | TGTGCCAGCAGCTTGGAGGCGGCGAACACTGAAGCTTTCTTT | CASSLEAANTEAFF
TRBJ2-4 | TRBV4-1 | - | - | TGCGCCAGCAGCCACGGCGGGAACCAGTACTTC | CASSHGGNQYF
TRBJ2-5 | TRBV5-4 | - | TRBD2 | TGTGCCAGCAGCGAGGGACTAGCGAGGAGGTTACAAAGGGAGACCCAGTACTTC | CASSEGLARRLQRETQYF
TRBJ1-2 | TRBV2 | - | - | TGTGCCAGCAGTGCAAGGGGTGGCTACACCTTC | CASSARGGYTF
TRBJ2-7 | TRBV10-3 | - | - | TGTGCCATCGGAGCCGAGAGATCCTACGAGCAGTACTTC | CAIGAERSYEQYF
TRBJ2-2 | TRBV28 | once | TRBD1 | TGTGCCAGCAGGGGGGGGACAGGGTGGACCGGGGAGCTGTTTTTT | CASRGGTGWTGELFF
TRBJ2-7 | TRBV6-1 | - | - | TGTGCCAGCAGTGAATTGGGCAGACCTCTATGGGTCTACGAGCAGTACTTC | CASSELGRPLWVYEQYF
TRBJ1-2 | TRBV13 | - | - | TGTGCCAGCAGCACGAACTGGGACAAGGCCCTCTATGGCTACACCTTC | CASSTNWDKALYGYTF
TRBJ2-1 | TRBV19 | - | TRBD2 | TGTGCCAGTAGTATTGGGGGACTAGCCGGCAATGAGCAGTTCTTC | CASSIGGLAGNEQFF
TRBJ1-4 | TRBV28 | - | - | TGTGCCAGCAGTTTGAGTGGGACTCGGGAAAAACTGTTTTTT | CASSLSGTREKLFF
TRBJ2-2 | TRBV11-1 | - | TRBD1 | TGTGCCAGCAGCTTTGCAGGGGGCGGGGAGCTGTTTTTT | CASSFAGGGELFF
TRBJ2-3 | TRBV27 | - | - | TGTGCCAGCAGTTTCCGGCGGGGTGACACAGATACGCAGTATTTT | CASSFRRGDTDTQYF
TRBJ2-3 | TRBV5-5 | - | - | TGTGCCAGCAGCTTTACCGGTGGAGATACGCAGTATTTT | CASSFTGGDTQYF
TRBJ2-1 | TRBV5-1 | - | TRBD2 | TGCGCCAGCAGCATTCGGACTAGCGGGATAGCTTACAATGAGCAGTTCTTC | CASSIRTSGIAYNEQFF
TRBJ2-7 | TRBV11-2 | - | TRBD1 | TGTGCCAGCAGCTTAGTACCCGGGACAGGCAATTACGAGCAGTACTTC | CASSLVPGTGNYEQYF
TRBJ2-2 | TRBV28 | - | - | TGTGCCAGCAGGGGGATCGGGACAACCACCGGGGAGCTGTTTTTT | CASRGIGTTTGELFF
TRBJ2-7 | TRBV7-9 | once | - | TGTGCCAGCAGCCGACCGGGACTCTTTTTCTACGAGCAGTACTTC | CASSRPGLFFYEQYF
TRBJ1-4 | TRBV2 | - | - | TGTGCCAGCAGTGATCAGGGCATAAATGAAAAACTGTTTTTT | CASSDQGINEKLFF
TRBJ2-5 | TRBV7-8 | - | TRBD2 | TGTGCCAGCAGCCAGGGACTAGCGGGAGCAAGAGGGATTCAAGAGACCCAGTACTTC | CASSQGLAGARGIQETQYF
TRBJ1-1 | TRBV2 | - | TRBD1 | TGTGCCAGCAGAAGACAGGGGGGGAACACTGAAGCTTTCTTT | CASRRQGGNTEAFF
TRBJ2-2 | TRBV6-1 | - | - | TGTGCCAGCATACAGTCCCTGAACACCGGGGAGCTGTTTTTT | CASIQSLNTGELFF
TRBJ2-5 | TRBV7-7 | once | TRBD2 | TGTGCTAGCAGCGCGGGACTAGCGGTACCAGAGACCCAGTACTTC | CASSAGLAVPETQYF
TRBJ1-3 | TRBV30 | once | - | TGTGCCTGGAGTGTCGGGGGAGCTGGAAACACCATATATTTT | CAWSVGGAGNTIYF